The 7 T cell receptor beta chains presented below share a single source sample, sequenced in a study of shared clonotypes between healthy human individuals (TCRdb year 2020). The protocol used for the library was the immunoSEQ multiplex PCR assay. TCRdb took this table from immuneACCESS and kept in-frame rearrangements with V and J called. Such tables lack part of the clones; where checked against another copy, unresolved V genes explain under half of the gap, and the rest is unexplained. The sample has fewer than 1.8 million clones on record, roughly 98.5% of them singletons. Around 0.38% of the sample is held by the ten biggest clonotypes. What was sequenced was naive CD4+ T cells sorted from blood. Sample cell subset or site, as interpreted from the label and publication: CD45RA+ positively selected. These receptors all come from a young man in good health.

This sequence joins TRBV7-8 and TRBJ2-5, with TRBD2 identical over 7 bases. Germline values: CDR1 SGHVS, CDR2 FQNEAQ. V gave up 5 bases and J gave up 5 bases; unmatched junction bases: 14. The CDR3 totals 16 residues. CDR3 in amino acids: CASSRTTWGGEETQYF. The CDR3 bases are TGTGCCAGCAGCCGAACGACATGGGGGGGAGAGGAGACCCAGTACTTC. The full variable domain, rest sourced from reference TRBV7-8 and TRBJ2-5, is GAGVSQSPRYKVAKRGQDVALRCDPISGHVSLFWYQQALGQGPEFLTYFQNEAQLDKSGLPSDRFFAERPEGSVSTLKIQRTQQEDSAVYLCASSRTTWGGEETQYFGPGTRLLVL.

V usage is TRBV11-2 and J usage is TRBJ2-1; 8 nucleotides agree with TRBD2. The V and J ends lost 5 bases and 6 bases, in that order; junction bases with no gene match: 12. Germline CDR1 is SGHAT and CDR2 is FQNNGV. The CDR3 length is 16 residues. The CDR3 region is CASSNRRGGLSNEQFF. The CDR3 DNA reads as TGTGCCAGCAGCAACCGACGGGGGGGCCTTAGCAATGAGCAGTTCTTC.

J is TRBJ1-5 and V is TRBV7-2; weak D call: TRBD1 (6 bases). V lost 0 bases to trimming and J lost 7 bases, with 13 bases between them. Germline assignment: CDR1 SGHTA and CDR2 FQGNSA. The CDR3 is 15 amino acids. The CDR3 here is CASSLAQGTGQPQHF. The CDR3 DNA is TGTGCCAGCAGCTTAGCACAGGGAACAGGGCAGCCCCAGCATTTT.

This chain uses TRBV28 with TRBJ2-1, with 7 bases identical to TRBD2. V shed 6 bases, J shed 10 bases, and the junction held 9 bases outside the gene matches. CDR1 MDHEN and CDR2 SYDVKM come from the germline V gene. The CDR3 totals 13 residues. The CDR3 protein is CASSLQRDGEQFF. The CDR3 DNA follows: TGTGCCAGCAGCCTCCAGCGGGACGGGGAGCAGTTCTTC.

The J gene is TRBJ2-3, the V gene TRBV28; no definite D call. The CDR3 is 12 residues long. The ends were cut back, 2 bases at V and 4 bases at J, with 4 bases in the middle. Germline V gives CDR1 MDHEN, CDR2 SYDVKM. As DNA, the CDR3 is TGTGCCAGCAGTTTAGGTCCAGATACGCAGTATTTT. Translating gives CASSLGPDTQYF.

V and J are TRBV7-8 and TRBJ2-7; D call uncertain. Germline CDR1 and CDR2: SGHVS and FQNEAQ. V was clipped by 4 bases and J by 7 bases, with 17 bases between them. This CDR3 has 14 amino acids. The CDR3 DNA is TGTGCCAGCAGCTCACACGCGCTTTTGGGGGAGCAGTACTTC. It translates to CASSSHALLGEQYF.

The chain uses TRBV18 and TRBJ1-2; 8 positions match TRBD1. The CDR3 has 14 amino acids. CDR1 KGHSH and CDR2 LQKENI come from the germline V gene. The junction had 9 bases not matched to a gene; V was cut back by 4 bases and J by 8 bases. The CDR3 region has the DNA TGTGCCAGCTCACTTACAGGGGGTTTATCGGGCTACACCTTC. Its translation is CASSLTGGLSGYTF.